This T cell receptor beta chain was obtained from a study of identical twins. Healthy Caucasians supplied all donations. The germline CDR1 and CDR2 sequences are SGHRS and YFSETQ. The germline V and J ends were trimmed by 7 bases and 6 bases, with 19 bases remaining between them. CDR3 length equals 15 residues. Overall study findings and caveats: Surplus twin overlap in beta out-of-frame sequences was less pronounced.

One entry per CDR3 protein, called by TCRdb with MiXCR from the 5' RACE reads. Found here are about 530,000 distinct CDR3 sequences, about a fifth of them singletons; the top ten hold around 0.5%. On this clonotype itself: The antigen remains unidentified.

A further study also used this sample, focusing on yellow fever vaccine responses in identical twins.

The receptor comes from a young woman in good health. Specimen: CD4+ T cells sorted from blood. This chain joins TRBV5-1 and TRBJ2-2; D unclear. This CDR3 is CASSNDVPAAGELFF. The CDR3 nucleotides read TGCGCCAGCTCCAACGACGTGCCGGCGGCCGGGGAGCTGTTTTTT.